The rows below give T cell receptor beta chains drawn from one sample of a study of blood T cell repertoires in COVID-19. TCRdb keeps only in-frame clones here, not all; method: immunoSEQ multiplex PCR. Of roughly 130,000 clones listed, around 80% are singletons. The sequenced sample was peripheral blood. These receptors originate from a man between 65 and 85 years old with acute or convalescent COVID-19. Each CDR3 is given with its conserved first and last residue. Each record gives: J gene, D gene, V gene, clone size, CDR3 protein, CDR3 DNA. A D gene is named only where the DNA matches it firmly. Clone size is given for some rows only: seen once, a few or many times, or a class if the clone is expanded.

j_call: TRBJ2-5
d_call: .
v_call: TRBV18
clone_size: .
cdr3_aa: CASSPPAGETQYF
cdr3_nt: TGTGCCAGCTCACCACCGGCCGGGGAGACCCAGTACTTC

j_call: TRBJ2-7
d_call: .
v_call: TRBV18
clone_size: .
cdr3_aa: CASSSTESYEQYF
cdr3_nt: TGTGCCAGCTCCTCGACAGAGTCCTACGAGCAGTACTTC

j_call: TRBJ2-2
d_call: TRBD2
v_call: TRBV2
clone_size: .
cdr3_aa: CASSAERGGLDGELFF
cdr3_nt: TGTGCCAGCAGTGCAGAGCGGGGGGGCCTTGACGGGGAGCTGTTTTTT

j_call: TRBJ1-2
d_call: .
v_call: TRBV28
clone_size: .
cdr3_aa: CASSRGYGYTF
cdr3_nt: TGTGCCAGCAGTCGGGGCTATGGCTACACCTTC

j_call: TRBJ1-2
d_call: TRBD1
v_call: TRBV6-5
clone_size: .
cdr3_aa: CASSQLWGQGEGYTF
cdr3_nt: TGTGCCAGCAGCCAATTGTGGGGACAGGGGGAGGGCTACACCTTC

j_call: TRBJ1-3
d_call: .
v_call: TRBV19
clone_size: .
cdr3_aa: CASSIGRVSGNTIYF
cdr3_nt: TGTGCCAGTAGTATTGGTCGGGTCTCTGGAAACACCATATATTTT

j_call: TRBJ2-2
d_call: TRBD1
v_call: TRBV19
clone_size: .
cdr3_aa: CASTKGQGAITGELFF
cdr3_nt: TGTGCCAGTACGAAAGGACAGGGGGCAATAACCGGGGAGCTGTTTTTT

j_call: TRBJ2-2
d_call: TRBD1
v_call: TRBV29-1
clone_size: once
cdr3_aa: CSVPGTGNTGELFF
cdr3_nt: TGCAGCGTACCCGGGACAGGGAACACCGGGGAGCTGTTTTTT

j_call: TRBJ2-1
d_call: TRBD1
v_call: TRBV11-2
clone_size: .
cdr3_aa: CASGKWDSSSYNEQFF
cdr3_nt: TGTGCCAGCGGAAAGTGGGACAGCAGCTCCTACAATGAGCAGTTCTTC

j_call: TRBJ2-7
d_call: .
v_call: TRBV2
clone_size: .
cdr3_aa: CASSETPAGEQYF
cdr3_nt: TGTGCCAGCAGTGAAACCCCGGCGGGGGAGCAGTACTTC

j_call: TRBJ2-7
d_call: TRBD1
v_call: TRBV19
clone_size: .
cdr3_aa: CASSPGQGSEQYF
cdr3_nt: TGTGCCAGTAGTCCGGGACAGGGATCCGAGCAGTACTTC

j_call: TRBJ1-2
d_call: TRBD1
v_call: TRBV6-4
clone_size: .
cdr3_aa: CASSSGGYGYTF
cdr3_nt: TGTGCCAGCAGTTCAGGGGGATATGGCTACACCTTC

j_call: TRBJ2-7
d_call: TRBD2
v_call: TRBV28
clone_size: .
cdr3_aa: CASSWSSGEYEQYF
cdr3_nt: TGTGCCAGCAGTTGGTCTAGCGGGGAGTACGAGCAGTACTTC

j_call: TRBJ2-1
d_call: .
v_call: TRBV19
clone_size: .
cdr3_aa: CASMGGNEQFF
cdr3_nt: TGTGCCAGTATGGGGGGCAATGAGCAGTTCTTC

j_call: TRBJ1-3
d_call: TRBD1
v_call: TRBV28
clone_size: .
cdr3_aa: CASSTGTVGNTIYF
cdr3_nt: TGTGCCAGCAGTACCGGGACAGTGGGAAACACCATATATTTT

j_call: TRBJ2-5
d_call: TRBD2
v_call: TRBV5-1
clone_size: .
cdr3_aa: CASSLGGRGETQYF
cdr3_nt: TGCGCCAGCAGCTTGGGTGGGAGGGGAGAGACCCAGTACTTC

j_call: TRBJ2-7
d_call: .
v_call: TRBV7-2
clone_size: .
cdr3_aa: CASSFVGGARYEQYF
cdr3_nt: TGTGCCAGCAGTTTCGTAGGGGGAGCGCGCTACGAGCAGTACTTC

j_call: TRBJ1-1
d_call: .
v_call: TRBV18
clone_size: .
cdr3_aa: CASSPRRGFAAFF
cdr3_nt: TGTGCCAGCTCACCACGAAGGGGATTTGCTGCTTTCTTT

j_call: TRBJ1-5
d_call: TRBD1
v_call: TRBV28
clone_size: .
cdr3_aa: CASRSPGGGFNQPQHF
cdr3_nt: TGTGCCAGCAGGTCTCCAGGAGGGGGCTTCAATCAGCCCCAGCATTTT

j_call: TRBJ2-1
d_call: .
v_call: TRBV18
clone_size: .
cdr3_aa: CASSPAGKTYNEQFF
cdr3_nt: TGTGCCAGCTCACCGGCGGGGAAAACCTACAATGAGCAGTTCTTC

j_call: TRBJ1-5
d_call: TRBD1
v_call: TRBV19
clone_size: .
cdr3_aa: CASSLGQGSNQPQHF
cdr3_nt: TGTGCCAGTAGTTTGGGACAGGGAAGCAATCAGCCCCAGCATTTT

j_call: TRBJ1-1
d_call: .
v_call: TRBV29-1
clone_size: .
cdr3_aa: CSVVSWAGTEAFF
cdr3_nt: TGCAGCGTTGTAAGCTGGGCGGGGACTGAAGCTTTCTTT

j_call: TRBJ1-2
d_call: .
v_call: TRBV6-5
clone_size: few
cdr3_aa: CASSRDSGRLYTF
cdr3_nt: TGTGCCAGCAGTCGAGACTCAGGGAGGCTCTACACCTTC

j_call: TRBJ1-2
d_call: .
v_call: TRBV7-2
clone_size: .
cdr3_aa: CASSLGGVKGTDYGYTF
cdr3_nt: TGTGCCAGCAGCTTAGGGGGGGTAAAGGGAACGGACTATGGCTACACCTTC

j_call: TRBJ2-3
d_call: TRBD2
v_call: TRBV27
clone_size: once
cdr3_aa: CASSLRLPTSGGADTQYF
cdr3_nt: TGTGCCAGCAGTTTACGACTCCCCACTAGCGGGGGGGCAGATACGCAGTATTTT

j_call: TRBJ1-5
d_call: .
v_call: TRBV6-5
clone_size: once
cdr3_aa: CASMGRGNQPQHF
cdr3_nt: TGTGCCAGCATGGGCAGAGGCAATCAGCCCCAGCATTTT

j_call: TRBJ2-2
d_call: .
v_call: TRBV2
clone_size: .
cdr3_aa: CASSEVTTNTGELFF
cdr3_nt: TGTGCCAGCAGCGAAGTGACAACCAACACCGGGGAGCTGTTTTTT

j_call: TRBJ1-2
d_call: .
v_call: TRBV7-9
clone_size: .
cdr3_aa: CASSSRGGYGYTF
cdr3_nt: TGTGCCAGCAGCTCCCGGGGGGGATATGGCTACACCTTC

j_call: TRBJ2-2
d_call: .
v_call: TRBV6-2/TRBV6-3
clone_size: .
cdr3_aa: CASSHKLTGLGTGELFF
cdr3_nt: TGTGCCAGCAGTCACAAGCTTACAGGGTTAGGGACCGGGGAGCTGTTTTTT